One and the same sample provided the 27 T cell receptor beta chains below, sequenced in a study of blood T cells in healthy people across ages. The authors ran a second PCR of about 6 to 11 cycles using a sample-barcoded 5' primer and a J-beta primer mix. MiXCR was run by TCRdb on the 5' RACE reads, yielding one entry per CDR3 protein. The sample has about 1,400,000 distinct CDR3 sequences; around 39% are singletons. Sequenced: blood. These receptors originate from a woman between 18 and 29 years old in good health.

This clonotype has ten or more counts. The V gene is TRBV7-8, the J gene TRBJ2-1, with D perhaps matching TRBD2 (6 bases). Per the germline V gene, CDR1 is SGHVS and CDR2 is FQNEAQ. The CDR3 contains 17 residues. V was pared by 5 bases and J by 8 bases, with 25 bases between. CDR3: CASSPRLVPLPGYEQFF. The CDR3 nucleotides are TGTGCCAGCAGCCCTCGACTAGTCCCCCTCCCAGGGTATGAGCAGTTCTTC.

In this sample, this clonotype turned up a few times. This chain links TRBV6-5 with TRBJ2-7; TRBD2 is a possible D gene (6 bases). Deletions cut 0 bases from V and 0 bases from J, with 15 bases between. The CDR3 runs to 17 residues. Germline CDR1 and CDR2: MNHEY and SVGAGI. This chain's CDR3 is CASSYSKGGSFSYEQYF. The CDR3 DNA reads as TGTGCCAGCAGTTACTCGAAGGGAGGATCTTTCTCCTACGAGCAGTACTTC.

Only a few counts were recorded for this clonotype. A read error may be the cause here, since a much bigger clone is one base away. The chain uses TRBV6-5 and TRBJ2-1; D gene ambiguous. Trimming left V 5 bases short and J 0 bases short, with 8 bases between. The CDR3 extends over 14 amino acids. The V gene's germline CDR1 is MNHEY and CDR2 SVGAGI. In DNA form, the CDR3 reads TGTGCCAGCAGTGGGAAGAGCTCCTACAATGAGCAGTTCTTC. Its protein is CASSGKSSYNEQFF.

V and J are TRBV10-3 and TRBJ2-1; the match to TRBD2 covers 9 bases. Looked up from germline, CDR1 is ENHRY and CDR2 is SYGVKD. The CDR3 sequence is 15 residues long. V shed 4 bases, J shed 2 bases, and the junction held 3 bases outside the gene matches. The CDR3 DNA reads as TGTGCCATCAGTGGTGGACTAGCGCCCTACAATGAGCAGTTCTTC. Translated, it gives CAISGGLAPYNEQFF.

The chain links TRBV28 to TRBJ2-1; D might be TRBD1 (5 bases). This CDR3 spans 17 amino acids. The germline V and J ends were trimmed by 2 bases and 2 bases, with 16 bases remaining between them. The germline gives CDR1 MDHEN, CDR2 SYDVKM. CDR3 region: CASSLRVGQSPYNEQFF. The CDR3 nucleotides are TGTGCCAGCAGTTTAAGGGTGGGGCAATCCCCCTACAATGAGCAGTTCTTC.

This clonotype was counted a few times. This chain connects TRBV2 to TRBJ1-5; D unresolved. The V end was cut by 3 bases, the J end by 1 base, with 10 bases between. CDR1 is SNHLY and CDR2 is FYNNEI in the germline V gene. The CDR3 is 15 residues long. CDR3 region: CASSDGRASNQPQHF. The CDR3 DNA reads as TGTGCCAGCAGTGACGGGAGGGCCAGCAATCAGCCCCAGCATTTT.

This chain links TRBV27 with TRBJ2-1; weak D call: TRBD1 (6 bases). V lost 8 bases and J lost 3, with 17 bases in between. This CDR3 has 15 residues. Per germline, CDR1 MNHEY and CDR2 SMNVEV (reference sequence). Written as DNA, the CDR3 is TGTGCCAGCGGCCCCCCAGGGGTAGTCTACAATGAGCAGTTCTTC. Translated: CASGPPGVVYNEQFF.

This clonotype was picked up a small number of times. This rearrangement joins TRBV2 to TRBJ2-7; D may be TRBD1 (6 bases). This CDR3 contains 14 residues. CDR1 is SNHLY, CDR2 FYNNEI, per germline. The ends were cut back, 7 bases at V and 0 bases at J, with 13 bases in the middle. The chain's CDR3 is CASIRTESSYEQYF. Written as DNA, the CDR3 is TGTGCCAGCATCCGGACAGAGAGCTCCTACGAGCAGTACTTC.

V usage is TRBV2 and J usage is TRBJ1-1; the match to TRBD1 covers 10 bases. The junction had 9 bases not matched to a gene; V was cut back by 6 bases and J by 5 bases. This CDR3 spans 15 amino acids. Per germline, CDR1 SNHLY and CDR2 FYNNEI. The CDR3 here is CASRGPGQGKTEAFF. The CDR3 DNA is TGTGCCAGCAGGGGACCGGGACAGGGGAAAACTGAAGCTTTCTTT.

This clonotype was recorded a few times. The chain links TRBV6-5 to TRBJ1-4; no reliable D call. The V gene lost 0 bases and the J gene lost 7 bases, with 9 bases spanning the gap. Germline V gives CDR1 MNHEY, CDR2 SVGAGI. This CDR3 comprises 14 residues. The CDR3 here is CASSYSGKGEKLFF. In DNA form, the CDR3 reads TGTGCCAGCAGTTACTCGGGCAAGGGTGAAAAACTGTTTTTT.

Comment on this clonotype: One end of the junction does not line up with germline, which may come from a read error. V gene TRBV6-5 combines with J gene TRBJ2-1; 13 bases map to TRBD2. Germline assignment: CDR1 MNHEY and CDR2 SVGAGI. The CDR3 length is 19 residues. CDR3 sequence: CASSYSTGLAGSSSNEQFF. The CDR3 DNA sequence: TGTGCCAGCAGTTACTCGACGGGACTAGCGGGATCTTCCTCCAATGAGCAGTTCTTC.

About this clonotype itself: This may arise from a read error, as a much more abundant clone is one base away. This chain joins TRBV29-1 and TRBJ2-3; D is undetermined. This CDR3 is 12 amino acids long. The germline CDR1 and CDR2 sequences are SQVTM and ANQGSEA. CDR3 amino acids: CSVRPATDTRYF. CDR3 coding DNA: TGCAGCGTTCGCCCAGCCACAGATACGCGGTATTTT.

This chain connects TRBV7-9 to TRBJ1-6; D unclear. Germline values: CDR1 SEHNR, CDR2 FQNEAQ (reference sequence). Deletions cut 2 bases from V and 7 bases from J, with 6 bases between. The CDR3 totals 13 residues. The CDR3 DNA reads as TGTGCCAGCAGCTTACACATAAATTCACCCCTCCACTTT. The encoded protein is CASSLHINSPLHF.

The CDR3 coding sequence is TGTGCCAGCAGCCCCTTTCCCGGGACAGGGGACGAAGAGACCCAGTACTTC. This encodes CASSPFPGTGDEETQYF. The chain uses TRBV14 and TRBJ2-4, with TRBD1 matching 10 bases. With the DNA end fitting TRBJ2-5 better, the J assignment may be wrong. Germline CDR1 is SGHDN and CDR2 is FVKESK. The CDR3 loop spans 17 amino acids.

This clonotype has a handful of counts. The chain carries TRBV12-3 or TRBV12-4 and TRBJ2-7, with D possibly being TRBD1 (6 bases). The J call may be in error: the DNA end matches TRBJ2-5 better. The CDR3 has 13 amino acids. In nucleotides, the CDR3 is TGTGCCAGCAGTTTTTACGACAGGGAGACCCAGTACTTC. It codes for CASSFYDRETQYF.

The J gene is TRBJ2-1, the V gene TRBV5-1; 9 nucleotides agree with TRBD2. The germline V gene has CDR1 SGHRS and CDR2 YFSETQ. V gave up 0 bases and J gave up 8 bases; unmatched junction bases: 12. This CDR3 has 17 residues. The CDR3 here is CASSLAGGGGAVHEQFF. CDR3 DNA: TGCGCCAGCAGCTTGGCTGGCGGCGGGGGGGCGGTCCATGAGCAGTTCTTC.

This clonotype was seen more than once but under ten times. The V gene is TRBV20-1, the J gene TRBJ2-5; 9 bases fit TRBD2. With 4 bases clipped from V and 3 bases from J, the junction kept 0 bases outside the gene matches. The CDR3 consists of 12 residues. CDR1 and CDR2 (germline): DFQATT, SNEGSKA (reference sequence). The CDR3 sequence: CSATSGEETQYF. The DNA of the CDR3 is TGCAGTGCTACTAGCGGGGAAGAGACCCAGTACTTC.

This clonotype was seen a handful of times. The V call is TRBV28, the J call TRBJ1-2; no reliable D call. V shed 5 bases and J shed 2 bases, with 18 bases lying between them. The CDR3 contains 16 residues. From germline, CDR1 is MDHEN and CDR2 SYDVKM. This chain's CDR3 is CASSRPGPRSNYGYTF. Here the CDR3 DNA reads TGTGCCAGCAGTCGCCCGGGCCCCAGGAGCAACTATGGCTACACCTTC.

The CDR3 DNA is TGTGCCAGCAGCTCTCGTGGGGGGGCGGCGGAGACCCAGTACTTC. It specifies CASSSRGGAAETQYF. V is TRBV7-2 and J is TRBJ2-5; tentatively, D is TRBD2 (7 bases). Germline lookup yields CDR1 SGHTA and CDR2 FQGNSA. Trimming removed 4 bases from V and 5 bases from J, with 17 bases in between. This CDR3 region has 15 residues.

The chain uses TRBV5-1 and TRBJ1-2; D may be TRBD1 (6 bases). Trimming shortened V by 4 bases and J by 4 bases, and 17 bases separated the two germline ends. The CDR3 has 15 amino acids. From germline, CDR1 is SGHRS and CDR2 YFSETQ. The CDR3 DNA reads TGCGCCAGCAGCCTGCAGGGGCGGTTAATCTATGGCTACACCTTC. Translated: CASSLQGRLIYGYTF.

The rearrangement links TRBV2 to TRBJ1-2, with 8 bases aligning to TRBD1. CDR1 SNHLY and CDR2 FYNNEI come from the germline V gene. This CDR3 contains 13 residues. Trimming took 10 bases from V and 8 from J; bases not matched to a gene: 12. The CDR3, as DNA: TGTGCCACCGACCCAGGGGGCGCTTGGGGCTACACCTTC. Encoded protein: CATDPGGAWGYTF.

The rearrangement uses TRBV4-2 and TRBJ2-2; D not certain. The CDR3 is made up of 14 amino acids. With 6 bases removed from V and 0 bases from J, the gap between germline ends came to 8 bases. Germline V gene lookup returns CDR1 LGHNA and CDR2 YNFKEQ. The CDR3 DNA sequence: TGTGCCAGCAGAGGCCCCTCGAACACCGGGGAGCTGTTTTTT. This gives the protein CASRGPSNTGELFF.

This clonotype was observed a handful of times. This chain connects TRBV7-9 to TRBJ2-5; tentatively, D is TRBD1 (5 bases). This CDR3 is built from 16 residues. Per the germline V gene, CDR1 is SEHNR and CDR2 is FQNEAQ (reference sequence). V lost 2 bases and J 0 bases, leaving 13 bases between the germline ends. The CDR3: CASSLSATAYQETQYF. The CDR3 DNA is TGTGCCAGCAGCTTATCGGCGACAGCGTACCAAGAGACCCAGTACTTC.

The chain has TRBV18 and TRBJ2-7, with D uncertain. The CDR3 length is 14 residues. V lost 1 base to trimming and J lost 0 bases, with 7 bases between them. Germline CDR1 KGHSH, CDR2 LQKENI. CDR3 region: CASSPREDSYEQYF. For the CDR3, the DNA is TGTGCCAGCTCACCACGGGAAGACTCCTACGAGCAGTACTTC.

In its sample, this clonotype was seen a few times. The gene calls are TRBV12-3 or TRBV12-4 and TRBJ2-3, with D possibly matching TRBD1 (6 bases). The V and J ends lost 6 bases and 2 bases respectively, with 15 bases between them. This CDR3 region has 15 residues. The chain's CDR3 is CASRQKGVSTDTQYF. Here the CDR3 DNA reads TGTGCCAGCAGACAAAAGGGGGTTTCCACAGATACGCAGTATTTT.

This clonotype was observed a few times. The rearrangement uses TRBV6-2 or TRBV6-3 and TRBJ1-5; the D gene is possibly TRBD1 (6 bases). This CDR3 region has 16 residues. V lost 2 bases, J lost 2 bases, and 13 bases lay in between. Germline V gives CDR1 MNHEY, CDR2 SVGEGT. The CDR3 DNA reads TGTGCCAGCAGTTACCTGAACAGGGAACGCAATCAGCCCCAGCATTTT. Its translation: CASSYLNRERNQPQHF.

The V gene is TRBV29-1, the J gene TRBJ1-5; perhaps TRBD1 as D (5 bases). Germline CDR1 and CDR2: SQVTM and ANQGSEA. This CDR3 spans 14 amino acids. V lost 2 bases and J 4 bases, leaving 12 bases between the germline ends. CDR3 sequence reads: CSVERGEGNQPQHF. DNA for the CDR3: TGCAGCGTTGAACGAGGGGAGGGGAATCAGCCCCAGCATTTT.